This T cell receptor beta chain emerged from a study of vaccination effects on CD4 cells after COVID-19. Peptide-pool stimulation followed by sequencing identified expanded antigen-specific CD4+ clonotypes in the ViraFEST assay. Following culture for approximately ten days, CD4+ T cells were isolated. On this clone itself: The antigen is unknown.

Trimming took off 4 bases at V and 1 base at J, with 9 bases between the two ends. CDR1 is SGHTS and CDR2 is YDEGEE in the germline V gene. The CDR3 length is 14 residues. Sequencing was performed with immunoSEQ multiplex PCR; in TCRdb, only in-frame clones are kept and a portion is missing. Here the sample spans around 20,000 clones, approximately 63% being singletons. The chain recombines TRBV5-8 with TRBJ1-3, with D possibly matching TRBD1 (5 bases). The clonotype was recovered from a human donor who received a COVID-19 vaccine. This specimen was CD4+ T cells from PBMCs cultured with HCoV-229E spike peptides, taken before COVID-19 vaccination. The CDR3 loop is CASSATGSGNTIYF. CDR3 nucleotide sequence: TGTGCCAGCAGCGCCACAGGATCTGGAAACACCATATATTTT.